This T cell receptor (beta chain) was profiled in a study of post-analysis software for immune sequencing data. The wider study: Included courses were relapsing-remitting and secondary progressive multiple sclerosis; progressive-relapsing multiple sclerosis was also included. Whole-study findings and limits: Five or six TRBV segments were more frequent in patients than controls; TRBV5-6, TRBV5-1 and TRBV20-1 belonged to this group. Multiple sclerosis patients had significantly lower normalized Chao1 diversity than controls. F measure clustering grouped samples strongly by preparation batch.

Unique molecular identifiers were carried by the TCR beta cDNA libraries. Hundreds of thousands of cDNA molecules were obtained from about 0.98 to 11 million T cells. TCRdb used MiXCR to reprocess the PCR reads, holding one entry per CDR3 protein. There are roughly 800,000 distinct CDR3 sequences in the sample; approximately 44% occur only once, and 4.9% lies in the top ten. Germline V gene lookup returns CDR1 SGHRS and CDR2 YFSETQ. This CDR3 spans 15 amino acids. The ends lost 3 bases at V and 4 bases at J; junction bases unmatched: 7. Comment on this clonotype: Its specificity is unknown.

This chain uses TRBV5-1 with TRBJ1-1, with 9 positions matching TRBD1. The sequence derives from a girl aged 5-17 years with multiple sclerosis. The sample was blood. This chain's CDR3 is CASSWTGVGGTEAFF. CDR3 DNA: TGCGCCAGCAGCTGGACAGGGGTGGGCGGCACTGAAGCTTTCTTT.